What follows are 2 T cell receptor beta chains derived from one specimen sequenced in a study of blood T cell repertoires in COVID-19. Sequencing used immunoSEQ multiplex PCR; TCRdb keeps in-frame clones, though not all of them. The sample includes 130,000 or so clones, around 77% of them seen just once. Material for sequencing was peripheral blood. The receptors originated from a man aged 55 to 70 with active or convalescent COVID-19.

The rearrangement uses TRBV7-2 and TRBJ1-6; D uncertain. CDR1 and CDR2 (germline): SGHTA, FQGNSA. Trimming removed 1 base at V and 0 bases at J, with 10 bases between. There are 17 residues in the CDR3. CDR3 nucleotides: TGTGCCAGCAGCTTAGTGGGCCTACTCTCCTATAATTCACCCCTCCACTTT. As protein: CASSLVGLLSYNSPLHF. The full variable domain, with the rest looked up from reference TRBV7-2 and TRBJ1-6, is GAGVSQSPSNKVTEKGKDVELRCDPISGHTALYWYRQSLGQGLEFLIYFQGNSAPDKSGLPSDRFSAERTGGSVSTLTIQRTQQEDSAVYLCASSLVGLLSYNSPLHFGNGTRLTVT.

In this sample, this clone turned up a few times. V gene TRBV29-1 combines with J gene TRBJ1-4; D unresolved. The CDR3 contains 12 residues. The V end was cut by 2 bases, the J end by 6 bases, with 7 bases between. Germline-derived CDR1 and CDR2 are SQVTM and ANQGSEA. This CDR3 reads CSVEKGDEKLFF. CDR3 DNA sequence: TGCAGCGTTGAAAAGGGAGATGAAAAACTGTTTTTT.